This T cell receptor beta chain was sequenced during a study of vaccination effects on CD4 cells after COVID-19. The study, taken as a whole, reports: After vaccination, at late timepoints, clones induced by infection and by vaccine contracted markedly.

On this clone: Its specificity is not known.

Before sequencing took place, the ViraFEST assay used viral peptide pools to expand antigen-specific CD4+ T cells. Having been cultured for about ten days, the cells underwent CD4+ T cell isolation. Absence of prior SARS-CoV-2 infection characterized the vaccine recipients, who showed negative nucleocapsid antibodies. PBMC cultures contained about 2 million cells per well, approximately 11 IU/ml IL-2 and roughly 9.4 ug/ml peptides. Days 3 and 7 saw half the medium replaced with IL-2 medium. V was clipped by 3 bases and J by 4 bases, with 9 bases between them. Germline CDR1 reads SGHAT; CDR2 reads FQNNGV. The CDR3 contains 14 residues. Here immunoSEQ multiplex PCR was the method, and the copy in TCRdb shows in-frame clones only, minus some. The sample lists about 21,000 clones, 60% to 75% occurring once.

The V call is TRBV11-2, the J call TRBJ1-4; D call uncertain. The sample here was CD4+ T cells from PBMCs cultured with HCoV-NL63 spike peptides, taken before COVID-19 vaccination. The TCR was taken from a human donor who received a COVID-19 vaccine. The CDR3 is CASSLSQLNEKLFF. The CDR3 bases are TGTGCCAGCAGCTTGTCACAGCTTAATGAAAAACTGTTTTTT.